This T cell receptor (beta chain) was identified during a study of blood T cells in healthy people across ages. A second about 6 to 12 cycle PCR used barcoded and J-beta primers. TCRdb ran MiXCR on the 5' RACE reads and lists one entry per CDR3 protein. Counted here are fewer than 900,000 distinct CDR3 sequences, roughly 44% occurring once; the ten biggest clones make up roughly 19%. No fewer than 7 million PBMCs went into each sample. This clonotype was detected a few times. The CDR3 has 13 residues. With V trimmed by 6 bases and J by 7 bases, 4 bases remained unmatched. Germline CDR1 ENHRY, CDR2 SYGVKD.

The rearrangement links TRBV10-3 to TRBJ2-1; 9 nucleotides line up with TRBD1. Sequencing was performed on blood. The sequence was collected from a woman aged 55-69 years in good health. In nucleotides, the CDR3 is TGTGCCATCAGCAGGGACAGGGAAAATGAGCAGTTCTTC. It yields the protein CAISRDRENEQFF.